This T cell receptor (beta chain) was captured in a study of shared clonotypes between healthy human individuals. Overall study context: Plates per donor: three CD4 naive, three CD4 memory, two CD8 naive, one CD8 memory.

The table came from immunoSEQ multiplex PCR; TCRdb's copy has only in-frame clones and leaves some out. The sample records approximately 640,000 clones, about 90% being singletons. The donors, healthy adults who were HIV-negative, had experienced no recent acute infections or vaccinations. CD8 memory was a combination of CD45RO+ cells and CCR7-negative CD45RA+ TemRA cells. Germline CDR1 is SQVTM and CDR2 is ANQGSEA. V was pared by 6 bases and J by 0 bases, with 3 bases of the junction left unmatched. CDR3 length: 13 amino acids. About this clone itself: What it recognizes is unknown.

Points from the study as a whole: Of the naive CD4 clonotypes, around 5.2% were shared across a handful of donors.

The TCR originated in a man aged 18 to 29 in good health. Some clones in this sample may be carry-over from other donors' samples. The specimen was memory CD8+ T cells from PBMCs. Sample subset: CD45RO+ cells pooled with CCR7-negative TemRA cells. The chain combines TRBV29-1 with TRBJ2-7; TRBD1 matches 9 bases. The CDR3 DNA follows: TGCAGCGTGACAGGGGGGTACTCCTACGAGCAGTACTTC. Protein product: CSVTGGYSYEQYF.